Reported below is one TCR beta chain. Its specificity is not known. The data were obtained in a study of vaccination effects on CD4 cells after COVID-19. Looking at the study overall: Cultivation was performed at two million PBMC per well with about 9.6 IU/ml IL-2 and about 10 ug/ml peptides added.

Subsequent to a culture period of 10 to 11 days, CD4+ T cells were isolated. The protocol was immunoSEQ multiplex PCR, while the TCRdb copy is restricted to in-frame clones and leaves out a portion. The repertoire consists of fewer than 75,000 clones, with over 60% occurring once and the leading ten covering approximately 2%. This CDR3 comprises 14 residues. Germline CDR1 SGHRS, CDR2 YFSETQ. Trimming took 1 base from V and 8 from J, leaving 15 bases between them. Study-wide points: From healthy vaccinees, only 1 of 255 vaccine-induced clones also reacted to common cold coronaviruses.

The genes are TRBV5-1 and TRBJ1-2; D gene ambiguous. The specimen comprised CD4+ T cells from PBMCs cultured without peptide, sampled before COVID-19 vaccination. This receptor was obtained from a human donor who received a COVID-19 vaccine. CDR3 sequence reads: CASSLISWSGGYTF. In DNA, the CDR3 is TGCGCCAGCAGCTTGATTTCTTGGAGCGGGGGCTACACCTTC.